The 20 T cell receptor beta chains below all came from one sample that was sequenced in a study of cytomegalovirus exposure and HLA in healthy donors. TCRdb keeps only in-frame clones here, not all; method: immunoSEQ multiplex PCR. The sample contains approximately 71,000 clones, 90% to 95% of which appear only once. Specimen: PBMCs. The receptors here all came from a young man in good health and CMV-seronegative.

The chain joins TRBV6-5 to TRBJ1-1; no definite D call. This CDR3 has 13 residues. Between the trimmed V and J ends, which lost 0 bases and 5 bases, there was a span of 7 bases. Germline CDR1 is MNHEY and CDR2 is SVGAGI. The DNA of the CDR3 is TGTGCCAGCAGTTACTCGGGAGGTACTGAAGCTTTCTTT. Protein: CASSYSGGTEAFF.

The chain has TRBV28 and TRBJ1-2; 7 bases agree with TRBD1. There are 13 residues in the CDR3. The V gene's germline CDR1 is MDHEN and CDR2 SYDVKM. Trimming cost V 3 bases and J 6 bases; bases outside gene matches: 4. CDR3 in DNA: TGTGCCAGCAGTTTCCCTACAGGGGATGGCTACACCTTC. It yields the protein CASSFPTGDGYTF.

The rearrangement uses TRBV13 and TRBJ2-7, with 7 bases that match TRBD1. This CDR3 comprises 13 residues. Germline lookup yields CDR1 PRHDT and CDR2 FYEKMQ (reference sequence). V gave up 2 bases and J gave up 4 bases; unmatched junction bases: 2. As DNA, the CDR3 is TGTGCCAGCAGCTTAAAGGGGGCATACGAGCAGTACTTC. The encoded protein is CASSLKGAYEQYF.

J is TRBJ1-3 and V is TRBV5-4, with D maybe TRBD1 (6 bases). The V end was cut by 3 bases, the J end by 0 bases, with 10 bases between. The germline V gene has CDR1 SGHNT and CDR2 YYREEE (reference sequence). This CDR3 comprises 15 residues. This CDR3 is CASSSGTNSGNTIYF. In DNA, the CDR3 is TGTGCCAGCAGCTCCGGGACAAACTCTGGAAACACCATATATTTT.

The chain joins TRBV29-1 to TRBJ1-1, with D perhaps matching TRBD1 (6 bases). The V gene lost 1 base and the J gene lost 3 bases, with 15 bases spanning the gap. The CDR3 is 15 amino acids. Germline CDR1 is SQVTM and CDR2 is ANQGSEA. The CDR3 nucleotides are TGCAGCGTTGAAGCGGGGGGCAGCAGGGACACTGAAGCTTTCTTT. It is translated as CSVEAGGSRDTEAFF.

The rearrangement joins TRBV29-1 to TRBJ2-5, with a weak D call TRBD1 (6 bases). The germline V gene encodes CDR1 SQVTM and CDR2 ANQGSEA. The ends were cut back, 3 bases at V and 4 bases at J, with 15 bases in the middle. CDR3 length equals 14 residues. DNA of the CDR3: TGCAGCGTTGAGGGGGCGGGTAAAGGAGAGACCCAGTACTTC. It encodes CSVEGAGKGETQYF. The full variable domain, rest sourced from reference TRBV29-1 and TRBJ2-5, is SAVISQKPSRDICQRGTSLTIQCQVDSQVTMMFWYRQQPGQSLTLIATANQGSEATYESGFVIDKFPISRPNLTFSTLTVSNMSPEDSSIYLCSVEGAGKGETQYFGPGTRLLVL.

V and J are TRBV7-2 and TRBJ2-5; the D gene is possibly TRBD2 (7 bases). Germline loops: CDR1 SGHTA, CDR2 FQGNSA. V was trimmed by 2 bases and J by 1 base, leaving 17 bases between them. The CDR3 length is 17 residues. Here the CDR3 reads CASSLREGVWGQETQYF. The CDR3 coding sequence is TGTGCCAGCAGCTTAAGGGAGGGGGTATGGGGCCAAGAGACCCAGTACTTC.

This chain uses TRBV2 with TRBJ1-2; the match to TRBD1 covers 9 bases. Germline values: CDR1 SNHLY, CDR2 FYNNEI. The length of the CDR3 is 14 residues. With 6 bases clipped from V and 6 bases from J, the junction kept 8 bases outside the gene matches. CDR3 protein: CASRAMGQGDGYTF. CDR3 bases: TGTGCCAGCAGAGCTATGGGACAGGGAGATGGCTACACCTTC.

CDR3 region: CASSPRGGLSGNTIYF. CDR3 nucleotides: TGTGCCAGCAGCCCAAGGGGGGGGCTCTCTGGAAACACCATATATTTT. The chain couples TRBV7-2 to TRBJ1-3; a possible D gene is TRBD1 (6 bases). Trimming took 5 bases from V and 0 from J, leaving 14 bases between them. The CDR3 length is 16 residues. Germline CDR1 reads SGHTA; CDR2 reads FQGNSA.

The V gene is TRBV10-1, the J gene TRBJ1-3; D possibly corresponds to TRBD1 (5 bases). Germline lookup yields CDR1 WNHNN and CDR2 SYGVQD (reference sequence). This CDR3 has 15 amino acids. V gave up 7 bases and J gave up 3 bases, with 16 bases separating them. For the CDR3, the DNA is TGCGCCAGCACCGAGGCAGGGCGGAATGGAAACACCATATATTTT. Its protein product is CASTEAGRNGNTIYF.

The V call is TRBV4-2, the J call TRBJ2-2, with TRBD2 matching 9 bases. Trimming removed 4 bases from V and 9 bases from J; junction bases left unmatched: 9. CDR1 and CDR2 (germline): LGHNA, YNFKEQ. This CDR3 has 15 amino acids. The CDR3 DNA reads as TGTGCCAGCAGCCCGGAGCTAGCGGGAACCCGGGAGCTGTTTTTT. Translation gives CASSPELAGTRELFF.

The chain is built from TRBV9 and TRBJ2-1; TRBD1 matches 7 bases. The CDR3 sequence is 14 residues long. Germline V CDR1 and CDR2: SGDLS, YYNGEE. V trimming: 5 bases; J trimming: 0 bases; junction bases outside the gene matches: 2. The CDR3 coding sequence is TGTGCCAGCAGACAGGGGAGCTCCTACAATGAGCAGTTCTTC. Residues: CASRQGSSYNEQFF.

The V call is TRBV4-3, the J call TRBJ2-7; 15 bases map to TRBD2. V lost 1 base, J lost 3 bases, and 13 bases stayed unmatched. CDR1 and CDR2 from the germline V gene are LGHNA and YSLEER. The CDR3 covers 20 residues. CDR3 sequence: CASSQAPSGTSGRLSYEQYF. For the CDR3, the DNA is TGCGCCAGCAGCCAAGCCCCGTCCGGGACTAGCGGGAGGTTAAGCTACGAGCAGTACTTC.

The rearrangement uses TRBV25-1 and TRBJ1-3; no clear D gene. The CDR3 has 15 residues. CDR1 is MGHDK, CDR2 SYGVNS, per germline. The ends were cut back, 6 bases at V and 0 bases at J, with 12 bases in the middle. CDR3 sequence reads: CASSSSRGSGNTIYF. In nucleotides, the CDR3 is TGTGCCAGCAGCTCCTCACGAGGCTCTGGAAACACCATATATTTT.

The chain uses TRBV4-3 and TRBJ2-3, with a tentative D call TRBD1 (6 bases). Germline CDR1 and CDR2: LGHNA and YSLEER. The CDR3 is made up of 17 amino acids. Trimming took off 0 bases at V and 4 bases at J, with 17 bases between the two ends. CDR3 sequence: CASSQEPLTTGSDTQYF. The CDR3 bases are TGCGCCAGCAGCCAAGAACCCCTTACGACAGGATCAGATACGCAGTATTTT.

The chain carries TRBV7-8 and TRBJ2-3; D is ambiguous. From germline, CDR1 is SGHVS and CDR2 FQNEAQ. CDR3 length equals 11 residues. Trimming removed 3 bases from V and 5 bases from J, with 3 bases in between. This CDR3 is CASSFIDTQYF. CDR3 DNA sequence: TGTGCCAGCAGCTTTATAGATACGCAGTATTTT.

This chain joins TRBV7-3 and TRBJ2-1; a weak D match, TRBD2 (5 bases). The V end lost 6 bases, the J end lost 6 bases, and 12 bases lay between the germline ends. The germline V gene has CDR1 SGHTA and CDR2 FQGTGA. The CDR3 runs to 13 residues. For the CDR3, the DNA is TGTGCCAGCAGTCTGGACTCCGGCAATGAGCAGTTCTTC. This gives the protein CASSLDSGNEQFF. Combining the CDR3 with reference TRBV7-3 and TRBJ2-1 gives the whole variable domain GAGVSQTPSNKVTEKGKYVELRCDPISGHTALYWYRQSLGQGPEFLIYFQGTGAADDSGLPNDRFFAVRPEGSVSTLKIQRTERGDSAVYLCASSLDSGNEQFFGPGTRLTVL.

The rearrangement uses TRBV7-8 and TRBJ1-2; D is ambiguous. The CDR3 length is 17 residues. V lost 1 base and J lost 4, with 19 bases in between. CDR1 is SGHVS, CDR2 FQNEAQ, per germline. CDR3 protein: CASSLDQRGLRTYGYTF. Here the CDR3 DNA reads TGTGCCAGCAGCTTAGATCAGAGAGGGCTCCGGACCTATGGCTACACCTTC.

The CDR3 nucleotides read TGTGCCAGCTCCTCGAAGCCGGCCTACGAGCAGTACTTC. This translates into CASSSKPAYEQYF. The genes are TRBV18 and TRBJ2-7; D gene uncertain. Per the germline V gene, CDR1 is KGHSH and CDR2 is LQKENI. Trimming pared 6 bases from V and 2 bases from J, leaving 11 bases between. This CDR3 has 13 residues.

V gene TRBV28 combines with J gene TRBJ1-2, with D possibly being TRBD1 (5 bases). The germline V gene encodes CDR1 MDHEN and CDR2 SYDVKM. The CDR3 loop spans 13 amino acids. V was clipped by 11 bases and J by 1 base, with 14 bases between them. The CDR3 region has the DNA TGTGCCGGGGCTGTGGGGGGTAACTATGGCTACACCTTC. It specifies CAGAVGGNYGYTF.